This TCR beta chain comes out of a study of shared clonotypes between healthy human individuals. Selected positively for CCR7 and CD45RO-negative, naive CD8 cells excluded terminally differentiated effector memory CD45RA+ cells. Here immunoSEQ multiplex PCR was the method, and the copy in TCRdb shows in-frame clones only, minus some. The sample includes about 2 million clones, roughly 94% of them seen just once. This CDR3 comprises 16 residues. The source of this sequence is a man younger than 35 in good health. Sequenced input: naive CD8+ T cells sorted from blood. This chain links TRBV21-1 with TRBJ2-5; the table's D call of TRBD1 was not tested on the DNA. TRBV21-1 is a pseudogene. CDR3 nucleotide sequence: TGTGCCAGCAGCACCCACGAGGACAGGCCACAAGAGACCCAGTACTTC. Residues: CASSTHEDRPQETQYF.